This T cell receptor (beta chain) was sequenced in a study of cytomegalovirus exposure and HLA in healthy donors (dated 2017 in TCRdb). Broadly, across the study: An earlier analysis of fewer than 750 of the donors reported 250 to 350 Gb of sequence data and 117 million unique TCR beta sequences obtained from about 200 million T cells. An early release that covered about 600 HLA-typed donors contained about 300 gigabases of sequencing data and around 80 million unique TCR sequences. Among the roughly 400 genotyped donors, approximately 82% belonged to the genetic ancestry cluster associated with self-reported Caucasian donors. The study aimed to test whether cataloging public T cell receptors could reveal signatures of past pathogen exposure. The study profiled the T cell repertoires of 666 subjects by immunosequencing and related them to cytomegalovirus serostatus. A separate validation cohort of roughly 130 different subjects was used in addition to the roughly 670-subject first cohort. The study combined high-throughput TCR immunosequencing, statistical association of individual TCRs with disease status, and machine learning to predict cytomegalovirus infection status. A later analysis re-analyzed previously published TCR beta repertoires from 500 to 700 donors and added high-resolution HLA genotyping to study TCR occurrence patterns. Rather than using new phenotypic data, the later analysis identified candidate immune exposures from TCR beta sequences and from how often those sequences occurred across donors. In an earlier analysis of 500 to 650 of the donors, high-throughput TCR beta sequencing was used to judge whether each TCR beta V gene segment behaved as functional or pseudogenic. Donor age, sex, ethnicity and CMV serostatus were collected together with the repertoire data. Genome-wide SNP genotypes for about 65% of the 666 donors were used in a later genetic analysis, which treated that subset as a discovery cohort. All discovery cohort repertoires had been generated on a single sequencing platform. Both class I and class II loci were covered by HLA typing, at four-digit resolution. The number of donors typed differed by locus, with about 629-630 for A, B, C, DRB1 and DQB1, 522 for DQA1, about 610 for DPA1, and 472 for DPB1. Roughly five DR-DQ haplotypes were handled as single units for association and clustering, since linkage in the cohort was strong. Among 398 genotyped donors of the cohort, an average of around 220,000 unique TCR beta nucleotide sequences was sequenced per donor, of which 15% to 20% were non-productive.

The cohort comprised some 730 healthy bone marrow donors. At the time of sampling, all cohort members were nominally healthy, though unrecorded immune exposures were likely present. The donor tested CMV seronegative, placing the donor among the 300 to 400 seronegative members of the cohort. Each donor provided a peripheral blood sample, and peripheral blood mononuclear cells were used for TCR beta sequencing. Genomic DNA was extracted from the blood cell samples with the Qiagen DNeasy Blood Extraction Kit. Library generation was performed with the immunoSEQ multiplex PCR assay. For the multiplex PCR, a mixture combining 60 forward primers for TCR Vbeta segments and 13 reverse primers for TCR Jbeta segments was used. A multiplex PCR assay on genomic DNA amplified the CDR3 region of rearranged TCR beta genes. The Illumina HiSeq System was used to sequence the amplified TCR beta libraries as 87-base-pair reads. On the study's bioinformatics: Across the 700 or so repertoires, a later analysis counted tens of millions of unique TCR beta chains, roughly 11 million of which were shared by at least two donors. Raw reads were error-corrected and collapsed into unique sequences with a nearest-neighbor algorithm that merged closely related sequences to remove PCR and sequencing errors. To assign V, D and J gene segments, CDR3 sequences were aligned to IMGT reference sequences. For a sequence to be retained, at least a six-nucleotide match to both a V gene segment and a J gene segment was required. A rearrangement was called productive if the CDR3 had no stop codons and remained in frame with V and J, and every other rearrangement was called non-productive. CDR3 was defined according to IMGT convention as the region running from the second conserved V-encoded cysteine to the conserved J-encoded phenylalanine. In an earlier analysis of around 640 of the donors, sequences lacking an unambiguous match to a single V gene segment were excluded. An earlier analysis of about 590 of the donors classified V segments as functional when productive rearrangements were above 56.7% and as segregating when the standard deviation between donors was above 5%. A statistical classification framework was built to diagnose cytomegalovirus status from the catalog of TCR beta chain sequences. In a later analysis, V and J genes were assigned by comparing TCR nucleotide sequences against IMGT/GENE-DB human TR gene sequences. The TCRdist pipeline was used in a later analysis to assign CDR3 sequences and most-parsimonious VDJ recombination scenarios. In a later analysis, every TCR beta chain was defined by the combination of its CDR3 amino acid sequence and its V-gene family, and reads without a unique V-gene family were dropped. To address suspected cross-contamination and a sequencing artifact, a later analysis removed 550 to 750 highly shared, low-generation-probability nucleotide sequences. For each public chain, a later analysis derived a clonal expansion index from normalized ranks of inferred template counts within each repertoire. In a later analysis, generation probabilities were computed with a VDJ recombination model fitted to out-of-frame rearrangements, and the resulting probabilities were checked against IGoR. A later analysis scored TCR-TCR, TCR-HLA and TCR-CMV co-occurrence with hypergeometric tests, applying a repertoire-size bias correction to TCR pairs. In a later analysis, false discovery rates were estimated by permuting HLA or CMV assignments 20 times. In a later analysis, co-occurring TCRs were grouped using DBSCAN, and TCRdist sequence similarity was added for clustering within HLA-allele-positive subsets. Repertoires with fewer than 30,000 or more than 120,000 public chains were left out of co-occurrence clustering, as were roughly five repertoires with anomalous nucleotide sharing. TCRdb holds this immuneACCESS table with in-frame rearrangements only. Some clones are missing; in checked studies, unresolved V genes explain under half, and the rest has no known cause. That table supplies the V and J calls and clone size; D and trimming were determined from the DNA. The sample includes roughly 140,000 clones, with about 72% observed a single time. The top ten constitute approximately 2% of the sample.

Concerning this clone: Its specific antigen is unknown. Qualities for individual bases were not recorded, and no much larger clone is one base off.

From cysteine to phenylalanine, the CDR3 is 15 amino acids long. CDR3 DNA only is kept here, 45 bases in frame from base 1. V is trimmed back by 6 bases and J by 7 bases, and the junction contains 11 bases that no gene match accounts for. Taken from the germline V gene, the CDR1 and CDR2 loops are SNHLY and FYNNEI. The research as a whole found: When HLA alleles, especially DR and DQ, strongly co-occurred, attributing TCR associations to individual alleles was difficult. Correlated functional status among segregating V segments might reflect linkage disequilibrium, but an unknown experimental factor could not be ruled out. Only TCR beta chains were sequenced in this cohort, and the absence of alpha or paired-chain data limited detectable features. A group of highly shared sequence variants was considered likely to be a technical artifact of the sequencing pipeline. Roughly uniform sequencing depth across donors was assumed in presence/absence analyses, although this assumption may not hold. Specific HLA alleles were associated with over 15,000 TCR beta sequences at a false discovery rate of 0.05 in a later analysis. In a later analysis, several top co-occurrence clusters were reported to appear linked to parvovirus B19, influenza, CMV and Epstein-Barr virus. HLA typing was unavailable for some donors at each locus, so association tests used only the typed subset. Immune exposure information for the cohort was limited to CMV serostatus. Compared with the approximately 720-donor mean, donors in an Asian-associated ancestry cluster had fewer N-insertions in productive TCRs, according to a later genetic analysis. Across donors, most TCR sequences were observed very rarely, whereas some public TCRs were present in many individuals. A later analysis found that HLA-associated TCR beta chains were more clonally expanded and had lower generation probabilities than equally common non-associated chains. Broadly in line with IMGT annotations, most TCR beta V segments showed up in productive rearrangements about 87% or about 30% of the time in an earlier analysis of roughly 590 of the donors. Some IMGT-functional V segments, including TRBV6-2 and TRBV6-3, could not be distinguished by the 87-base-pair reads and were therefore excluded. In the study, some 180 TCR beta chains were listed as associated with cytomegalovirus. A few of the identified cytomegalovirus-associated TCR beta chains were confirmed in vitro to be specific for cytomegalovirus antigens. It was suggested by the authors that the approach could potentially be generalized to other disease states and immunological phenotypes. In a later genetic analysis, a missense DCLRE1C variant was associated with V-gene and J-gene trimming of TCR beta chains, and the association was replicated in an independent cohort. Because counts were too low, about 17 rarely observed V segments, including chromosome 9 orphons, were excluded from the earlier analysis of around 640 of the donors. A later analysis found that most CMV-associated TCR beta chains appeared HLA-restricted, with HLA associations seemingly driven largely by CMV exposure. A further reported finding was that TCR beta sequences accurately predicted the HLA-A and HLA-B alleles for most subjects in the first cohort. The classifier was reported to diagnose cytomegalovirus status with high specificity and sensitivity in both the original cohort and the validation cohort. In a later analysis, the rate of TCR association differed among HLA loci, with DRB1 alleles having the most associated TCRs and HLA-C alleles having the fewest.

The receptor comes from a man aged 35 to 55 in good health and CMV-seronegative. Here the chain combines TRBV2 and TRBJ1-5, with 8 junctional bases fitting TRBD1. The sequenced material came from PBMCs. Read as DNA, the sequence is TGTGCCAGCAGCAAGGACAGGGTGCTCGACCAGCCCCAGCATTTT. It encodes CASSKDRVLDQPQHF.